These 31 T cell receptor beta chains were sequenced from one sample in a study of patients with pleural tuberculosis (dated by TCRdb to between 2014 and 2016). This sample was sequenced with an Illumina Genome Analyzer IIx. TCRdb cleaned the public reads at Q25 with fastp, built clones with MiXCR and kept in-frame beta chains. Identical CDR3 protein sequences are pooled into one entry, listed with their most common genes and DNA. The sample yields 40,000 to 55,000 distinct CDR3 sequences; 6% to 8% were counted once. The ten largest clonotypes hold roughly 15% of the sample. The receptors shown here come from a human donor with pleural tuberculosis.

This clonotype showed up many times. V is TRBV20-1 and J is TRBJ1-5; tentatively, D is TRBD1 (6 bases). The V end lost 1 base, the J end lost 7 bases, and 20 bases lay between the germline ends. The V gene's germline CDR1 is DFQATT and CDR2 SNEGSKA (reference sequence). The CDR3 totals 16 residues. CDR3: CSARASDRGPGQPQHF. The CDR3 DNA reads TGCAGTGCTAGAGCCTCGGACAGAGGGCCTGGCCAGCCCCAGCATTTT.

This clonotype was detected ten times or more. This rearrangement joins TRBV4-1 to TRBJ1-4; the D is unclear. The CDR3 consists of 16 residues. CDR1 and CDR2 from the germline V gene are MGHRA and YSYEKL. Deletions cut 4 bases from V and 0 bases from J, with 12 bases between. The CDR3 loop reads CASSPSFGATNEKLFF. In nucleotides, the CDR3 is TGCGCCAGCAGCCCATCTTTTGGGGCAACTAATGAAAAACTGTTTTTT.

The chain recombines TRBV20-1 with TRBJ2-2, with TRBD2 matching 7 bases. Germline V gene data show CDR1 as DFQATT and CDR2 as SNEGSKA (reference sequence). J lost 2 bases, V lost 0 bases, and 6 bases had no gene match. CDR3 size: 16 residues. The CDR3, as DNA: TGCAGTGCTAGAGATCTCCGCGGGAGTAACACCGGGGAGCTGTTTTTT. It specifies CSARDLRGSNTGELFF.

This clonotype was seen many times. The chain has TRBV12-3 or TRBV12-4 and TRBJ2-3; D gene ambiguous. The CDR3 is made up of 12 amino acids. V lost 4 bases and J lost 5, with 7 bases in between. The CDR3 region is CASSSELDTQYF. CDR3 sequence (DNA): TGTGCCAGCAGTTCCGAACTAGATACGCAGTATTTT.

Note on this clonotype: Its ends do not fully match the called genes, so a read error is possible. The chain links TRBV15 to TRBJ2-5; D unclear. The germline CDR1 and CDR2 sequences are LNHNV and YYDKDF (reference sequence). CDR3 size: 12 residues. The CDR3 here is CVTSRDRQEQYF. DNA of the CDR3: TGTGTCACCAGCAGAGACCGTCAAGAGCAGTACTTC.

This clonotype was recorded many times. V is TRBV11-1 and J is TRBJ2-5, with 8 bases fitting TRBD2. Germline lookup yields CDR1 SGHAT and CDR2 FQDESV (reference sequence). The V segment lost 5 bases and the J segment 1 base; nucleotides outside the gene matches: 3. The CDR3 runs to 14 residues. The CDR3 region is CASSPGLAQETQYF. CDR3 nucleotide sequence: TGTGCCAGCAGCCCAGGACTAGCCCAAGAGACCCAGTACTTC.

This clonotype has at least ten counts. This chain connects TRBV12-3 or TRBV12-4 to TRBJ2-1; 10 nucleotides align to TRBD2. With 4 bases clipped from V and 7 bases from J, the junction kept 10 bases outside the gene matches. The CDR3 contains 16 residues. The CDR3 coding sequence is TGTGCCAGCAGTTCGCTAGCGGGAGTAGGTTTGAATGAGCAGTTCTTC. Residues: CASSSLAGVGLNEQFF.

There are many counts of this clonotype. The chain has TRBV11-2 and TRBJ1-1; possibly TRBD1 for D (6 bases). CDR1 and CDR2 (germline): SGHAT, FQNNGV. The V and J ends lost 6 bases and 4 bases respectively, with 18 bases between them. The CDR3 totals 15 residues. CDR3 DNA: TGTGCCAGCAGTTCCATGAACAGGGCTTCCACTGAAGCTTTCTTT. It translates to CASSSMNRASTEAFF.

A note on this clonotype: It may be a read error: a sequence one base away is much more abundant. The rearrangement joins TRBV4-2 to TRBJ2-1, with a possible D match to TRBD2 (5 bases). CDR1 and CDR2 (germline): LGHNA, YNFKEQ. This CDR3 is built from 15 residues. CDR3 region: CAGSPYGSAYNEQFF. The CDR3 DNA follows: TGTGCCGGCAGCCCCTATGGTAGCGCGTACAATGAGCAGTTCTTC.

There are many counts of this clonotype. The chain recombines TRBV12-3 or TRBV12-4 with TRBJ2-2, with no clear D. The CDR3 consists of 15 residues. Trimming pared 5 bases from V and 3 bases from J, leaving 13 bases between. This CDR3 reads CASSPQDLDTGELFF. CDR3 in DNA: TGTGCCAGCAGTCCTCAGGACCTTGACACCGGGGAGCTGTTTTTT.

The sample holds many counts of this clonotype. The chain recombines TRBV27 with TRBJ1-5; 8 nucleotides match TRBD1. There are 14 residues in the CDR3. Trimming cost V 7 bases and J 5 bases; bases outside gene matches: 7. From germline, CDR1 is MNHEY and CDR2 SMNVEV (reference sequence). DNA for the CDR3: TGTGCCAGCACCGGACAGGGCTGGGATCAGCCCCAGCATTTT. Translated: CASTGQGWDQPQHF.

This clonotype was counted many times. The CDR3 spells CASRVNNQPQHF. CDR3 bases: TGTGCCAGCAGGGTAAACAATCAGCCCCAGCATTTT. The chain recombines TRBV6-1 with TRBJ1-5; no definite D call. The V end was cut by 6 bases, the J end by 3 bases, with 6 bases between. The length of the CDR3 is 12 residues. Germline assignment: CDR1 MNHNS and CDR2 SASEGT.

This clonotype has ten or more counts. The chain combines TRBV27 with TRBJ2-7; D not resolved. Germline values: CDR1 MNHEY, CDR2 SMNVEV (reference sequence). This CDR3 is built from 13 residues. Deletions cut 5 bases from V and 4 bases from J, with 12 bases between. The CDR3 DNA is TGTGCCAGCAGTCAGGCTCCCGGGTACGAGCAGTACGTC. As protein: CASSQAPGYEQYV.

Comments on this clonotype: This may come from a read error, since a much larger clone is one base off. J is TRBJ2-4 and V is TRBV6-4; TRBD2 aligns across 7 bases. This CDR3 contains 16 residues. V shed 2 bases and J 4 bases; nucleotides not matched to a gene: 8. Germline loops: CDR1 MRHNA, CDR2 SNTAGT. The CDR3 bases are TGTGCCAGCAGTGACCAGCTAGCGGCAAGAAAAAACATTCAGTACTTC. Translation: CASSDQLAARKNIQYF.

The chain combines TRBV20-1 with TRBJ2-1; unclear D gene. V was clipped by 0 bases and J by 8 bases, with 11 bases between them. Germline V gene lookup returns CDR1 DFQATT and CDR2 SNEGSKA (reference sequence). This CDR3 comprises 13 residues. CDR3 nucleotide sequence: TGCAGTGCTAGAGATGGTGGTAGGTATGAGCAGTTCTTC. As protein: CSARDGGRYEQFF.

This clonotype occurred many times. This sequence joins TRBV29-1 and TRBJ2-3; D call uncertain. The CDR3 has 12 residues. Germline V gives CDR1 SQVTM, CDR2 ANQGSEA. Trimming left V 8 bases short and J 1 base short, with 10 bases between. CDR3 loop: CSPLDGTDTQYF. CDR3 nucleotides: TGCAGCCCCCTTGACGGCACAGATACGCAGTATTTT.

This clonotype has a count of ten or more. V and J are TRBV20-1 and TRBJ1-5, with D possibly matching TRBD1 (6 bases). This CDR3 comprises 12 residues. The germline V gene has CDR1 DFQATT and CDR2 SNEGSKA (reference sequence). DNA for the CDR3: TGCAGCGCCACAGGGAACAATCAGCCCCAGCATTTT. Its protein is CSATGNNQPQHF.

This clonotype was seen ten or more times. The gene calls are TRBV5-4 and TRBJ1-2, with D perhaps matching TRBD1 (5 bases). The CDR3 is 12 residues long. From germline, CDR1 is SGHNT and CDR2 YYREEE (reference sequence). The V and J ends lost 1 base and 8 bases respectively, with 9 bases between them. CDR3: CASSLQGYGYTF. The DNA of the CDR3 is TGTGCCAGCAGCTTGCAGGGTTACGGCTACACCTTC.

This clonotype was found a few times. The CDR3 sequence is CASSLEAGSGNTIYF. CDR3 nucleotide sequence: TGCGCCAGCAGCTTGGAGGCAGGCTCTGGAAACACCATATATTTT. This chain links TRBV5-1 with TRBJ1-3; D remains ambiguous. The V gene's germline CDR1 is SGHRS and CDR2 YFSETQ. CDR3 length equals 15 residues. V dropped 0 bases and J dropped 0 bases, with 7 bases sitting between them.

This clonotype was counted many times. The rearrangement links TRBV11-1 to TRBJ2-2; D is uncertain. Trimming cost V 3 bases and J 3 bases, with 2 bases left between them. CDR3 length equals 12 residues. From germline, CDR1 is SGHAT and CDR2 FQDESV (reference sequence). The CDR3 is CASSFYTGELFF. The CDR3 nucleotides are TGTGCCAGCAGCTTTTACACCGGGGAGCTGTTTTTT.

The chain combines TRBV5-6 with TRBJ1-4; D unresolved. The CDR3 totals 13 residues. Looked up from germline, CDR1 is SGHDT and CDR2 is YYEEEE. Trimming left V 0 bases short and J 6 bases short, with 6 bases between. The DNA of the CDR3 is TGTGCCAGCAGCTTGGGACACGATGAAAAACTGTTTTTT. Translation gives CASSLGHDEKLFF.

This clonotype has only a few counts. The rearrangement links TRBV5-1 to TRBJ2-2, with D possibly being TRBD2 (5 bases). Germline values: CDR1 SGHRS, CDR2 YFSETQ. V was cut by 0 bases and J by 4 bases, with 10 bases left in between. The CDR3 contains 15 residues. CDR3 region: CASSLEGAPTGELFF. The CDR3 coding sequence is TGCGCCAGCAGCTTGGAGGGAGCCCCCACCGGGGAGCTGTTTTTT.

This clonotype was detected ten times or more. The chain joins TRBV12-3 or TRBV12-4 to TRBJ2-5; D may correspond to TRBD1 or TRBD2 (5 bases each). Trimming left V 5 bases short and J 2 bases short, with 15 bases between. This CDR3 has 15 residues. The DNA for the CDR3 is TGTGCCAGCAGTCCCCCTTTGGGGGAACAAGAGACCCAGTACTTC. This translates into CASSPPLGEQETQYF.

This clonotype was seen a few times. V is TRBV29-1 and J is TRBJ2-1, with TRBD1 matching over 8 bases. V was pared by 7 bases and J by 4 bases, with 6 bases of the junction left unmatched. Germline CDR1 and CDR2: SQVTM and ANQGSEA. CDR3 length: 13 residues. CDR3 loop: CSATDRDYNEQFF. DNA of the CDR3: TGCAGCGCCACGGACAGGGATTACAATGAGCAGTTCTTC.

This clonotype was detected ten times or more. The chain employs TRBV6-1 and TRBJ2-7, with TRBD1 matching 10 bases. Germline V lookup: CDR1 MNHNS, CDR2 SASEGT. J was trimmed by 4 bases and V by 2 bases; bases with no gene match: 5. The CDR3 is 15 amino acids. The CDR3 bases are TGTGCCAGCAGTGAACCGGGACAGGGGTCGTACGAGCAGTACTTC. The encoded protein is CASSEPGQGSYEQYF.

This clonotype was recorded at least ten times. The chain couples TRBV11-1 to TRBJ1-1; D remains unclear. The CDR3 consists of 13 residues. CDR1 SGHAT and CDR2 FQDESV come from the germline V gene (reference sequence). V was trimmed by 4 bases and J by 1 base, leaving 7 bases between them. The CDR3 region has the DNA TGTGCCAGCAGCTCAGAGGGGAACACTGAAGCTTTCTTT. This encodes CASSSEGNTEAFF.

This clonotype came up many times. V is TRBV3-1 and J is TRBJ1-2; D is unresolved. The CDR3 spans 14 residues. V shed 4 bases and J shed 4 bases, with 13 bases lying between them. CDR1 and CDR2 from the germline V gene are LGHDT and YNNKEL (reference sequence). The CDR3 loop reads CASSPDKYSYGYTF. The CDR3 nucleotides are TGTGCCAGCAGCCCCGACAAATATAGCTATGGCTACACCTTC. Using reference TRBV3-1 and TRBJ1-2 for the parts outside the CDR3, the full variable domain is DTAVSQTPKYLVTQMGNDKSIKCEQNLGHDTMYWYKQDSKKFLKIMFSYNNKELIINETVPNRFSPKSPDKAHLNLHINSLELGDSAVYFCASSPDKYSYGYTFGSGTRLTVV.

In this sample, this clonotype turned up many times. The chain is built from TRBV20-1 and TRBJ1-5, with unresolved D. Germline lookup yields CDR1 DFQATT and CDR2 SNEGSKA (reference sequence). The CDR3 runs 12 residues. V was pared by 3 bases and J by 4 bases, with 7 bases between. CDR3: CSASDGNQPQHF. DNA of the CDR3: TGCAGTGCTAGTGACGGAAATCAGCCCCAGCATTTT.

This clonotype was observed at least ten times. The CDR3: CATSDYNQPQHF. The CDR3 DNA sequence: TGTGCCACCAGTGATTACAATCAGCCCCAGCATTTT. V usage is TRBV24-1 and J usage is TRBJ1-5, with no clear D. The germline CDR1 and CDR2 sequences are KGHDR and SFDVKD. The V and J ends lost 2 bases and 3 bases respectively, with 1 base between them. There are 12 residues in the CDR3.

This clonotype was seen a handful of times. The CDR3 sequence: CASSYRGGIMNTEAFF. The DNA for the CDR3 is TGTGCCAGCAGCTACCGGGGCGGAATTATGAACACTGAAGCTTTCTTT. V and J are TRBV11-1 and TRBJ1-1, with D tentatively TRBD1 (5 bases). The V and J ends lost 4 bases and 0 bases respectively, with 15 bases between them. This CDR3 region has 16 residues. The germline gives CDR1 SGHAT, CDR2 FQDESV (reference sequence).

This clonotype was seen a few times. The CDR3 DNA reads as TGTGCCTTAGACAGGAGGGGACATGGCTACACCTTC. Its translation: CALDRRGHGYTF. The rearrangement joins TRBV30 to TRBJ1-2, with D maybe TRBD1 (6 bases). CDR1 and CDR2 from the germline V gene are GTSNPN and SVGIG (reference sequence). Trimming pared 7 bases from V and 6 bases from J, leaving 15 bases between. The CDR3 length is 12 residues.